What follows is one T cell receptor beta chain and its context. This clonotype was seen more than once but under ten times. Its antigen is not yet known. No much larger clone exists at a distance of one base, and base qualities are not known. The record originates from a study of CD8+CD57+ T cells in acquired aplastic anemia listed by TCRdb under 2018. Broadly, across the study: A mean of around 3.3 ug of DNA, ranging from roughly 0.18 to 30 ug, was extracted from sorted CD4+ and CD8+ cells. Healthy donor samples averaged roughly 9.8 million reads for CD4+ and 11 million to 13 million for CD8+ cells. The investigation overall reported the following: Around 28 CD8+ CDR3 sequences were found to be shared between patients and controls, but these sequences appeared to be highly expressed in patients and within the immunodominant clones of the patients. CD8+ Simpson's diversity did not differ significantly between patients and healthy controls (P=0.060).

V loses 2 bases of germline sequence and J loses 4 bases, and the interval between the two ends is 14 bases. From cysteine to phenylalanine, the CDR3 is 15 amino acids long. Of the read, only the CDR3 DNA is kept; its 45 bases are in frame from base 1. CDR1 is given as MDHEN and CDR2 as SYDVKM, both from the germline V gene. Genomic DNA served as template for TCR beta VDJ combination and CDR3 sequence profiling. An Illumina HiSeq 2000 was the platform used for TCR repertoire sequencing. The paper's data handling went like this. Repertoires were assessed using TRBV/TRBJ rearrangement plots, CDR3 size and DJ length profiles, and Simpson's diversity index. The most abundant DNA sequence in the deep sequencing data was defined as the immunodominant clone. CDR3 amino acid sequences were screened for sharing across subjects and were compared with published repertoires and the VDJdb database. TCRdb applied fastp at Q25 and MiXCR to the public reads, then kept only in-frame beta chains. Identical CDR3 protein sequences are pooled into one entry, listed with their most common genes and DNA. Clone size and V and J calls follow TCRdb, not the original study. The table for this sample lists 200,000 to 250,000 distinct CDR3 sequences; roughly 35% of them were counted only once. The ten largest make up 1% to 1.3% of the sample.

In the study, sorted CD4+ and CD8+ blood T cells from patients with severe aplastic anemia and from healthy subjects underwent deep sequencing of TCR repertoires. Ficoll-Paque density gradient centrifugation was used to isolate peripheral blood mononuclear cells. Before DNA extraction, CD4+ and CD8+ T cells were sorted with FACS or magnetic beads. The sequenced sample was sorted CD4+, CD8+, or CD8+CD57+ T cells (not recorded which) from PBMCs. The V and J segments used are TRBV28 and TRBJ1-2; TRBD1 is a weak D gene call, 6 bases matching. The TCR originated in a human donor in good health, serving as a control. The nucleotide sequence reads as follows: TGTGCCAGCAGTTTAATGGGGGGCCGGGGCTATGGCTACACCTTC. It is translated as CASSLMGGRGYGYTF.